The present entry profiles one T cell receptor beta chain with its context. The record originates from a study of metastatic and nonmetastatic thyroid tumors. Patients had received no treatment of any kind before thyroid surgery. TCRdb re-clonotyped the PCR reads through MiXCR. The sample lists about 13,000 clones, approximately 22% occurring once. Germline-derived CDR1 and CDR2 are LGHNA and YNFKEQ. V was trimmed by 2 bases and J by 2 bases, leaving 11 bases between them. The CDR3 is 15 amino acids. V usage is TRBV4-2 and J usage is TRBJ2-3; maybe TRBD2 (6 bases). Sequencing was done on a sample of blood. This receptor was obtained from a female donor with papillary thyroid cancer or a benign thyroid nodule (not recorded which). Some clones in this sample may be carry-over from other donors' samples. The CDR3 loop is CASSQSGEPTDTQYF. The DNA of the CDR3 is TGTGCCAGCAGCCAATCGGGAGAACCCACAGATACGCAGTATTTT.